This record concerns one T cell receptor beta chain sequence. The source of the sample is a study of blood T cell repertoires in COVID-19. Study as a whole: Acute-phase and convalescent COVID-19 samples originated in the United States, Italy and Spain. Sample material is recorded as cDNA or gDNA derived from T cells, B-cell-depleted T cells, or PBMCs.

Patients at the Seattle site were enrolled during active infection and followed longitudinally. Germline lookup yields CDR1 LGHDT and CDR2 YNNKEL (reference sequence). Trimming shortened V by 4 bases and J by 4 bases, and 16 bases separated the two germline ends. The CDR3 consists of 15 residues. In the study's own analysis: Amplification of reference gene primers provided the estimated nucleated cell counts. TCRdb keeps only in-frame clones here, not all; method: immunoSEQ multiplex PCR. For V, J and clone size, that table is used; D and trimming come from the DNA. The sample lists under 95,000 clones, around 85% seen once, with 3% in the top ten.

The chain is built from TRBV3-1 (or the pseudogene TRBV3-2) and TRBJ1-2; TRBD1 might be the D (5 bases). Sequenced sample: peripheral blood. This clonotype originated in a woman older than 75 with COVID-19, enrolled during active disease. CDR3 bases: TGTGCCAGCAGCCCGACGACAGAAGGTTTCTATGGCTACACCTTC. It encodes CASSPTTEGFYGYTF.